This is a list of T cell receptor beta chains from one sample in a study of identifying expanded T cells in peripheral blood. Here immunoSEQ multiplex PCR was the method, and the copy in TCRdb shows in-frame clones only, minus some. The sample records around 100,000 clones, around 88% being singletons. The sample taken for sequencing was blood. These receptors all stem from a person aged 18-70 years in good health. CDR3s include the opening cysteine and the closing phenylalanine or tryptophan. D genes are given only for firm matches. Not every row has a clone size; where given, it reads once, few, many or a size class.

TRBV19	-	TRBJ2-1	-	CASSPLRGGVYNEQFF	TGTGCCAGTAGCCCCTTGAGGGGCGGGGTCTACAATGAGCAGTTCTTC
TRBV11-1	TRBD1	TRBJ2-2	-	CASSLSQGEAGELFF	TGTGCCAGCAGCTTAAGTCAGGGGGAAGCCGGGGAGCTGTTTTTT
TRBV5-1	-	TRBJ1-1	-	CASSFESANEAFF	TGCGCCAGCAGCTTTGAGTCAGCGAACGAAGCTTTCTTT
TRBV5-6	-	TRBJ1-2	-	CASRSTGPYGYTF	TGTGCCAGCAGATCTACAGGACCCTATGGCTACACCTTC
TRBV7-2	TRBD1	TRBJ2-7	-	CASSQLGQGVYEQYF	TGTGCCAGCAGCCAATTGGGACAGGGGGTCTACGAGCAGTACTTC
TRBV19	-	TRBJ1-2	few	CATRRGGGYTF	TGTGCCACCCGGCGGGGAGGGGGCTACACCTTC
TRBV6-5	-	TRBJ2-3	-	CASSYATPSGTDTQYF	TGTGCCAGCAGTTACGCGACACCCTCTGGCACAGATACGCAGTATTTT
TRBV2	-	TRBJ1-3	-	CASSGQHSGNTIYF	TGTGCCAGCAGCGGACAGCACTCTGGAAACACCATATATTTT
TRBV29-1	-	TRBJ2-1	-	CSVATLGGNEQFF	TGCAGCGTTGCTACCCTCGGCGGGAATGAGCAGTTCTTC
TRBV7-2	TRBD1	TRBJ1-1	-	CASRRGRPGVTEAFF	TGTGCCAGCCGTAGGGGGCGCCCGGGGGTCACTGAAGCTTTCTTT
TRBV9	-	TRBJ2-5	-	CATLGTQYF	TGTGCCACCCTCGGGACCCAGTACTTC
TRBV5-1	-	TRBJ1-4	-	CASSEGSTNEKLFF	TGCGCCAGCAGCGAGGGATCGACTAATGAAAAACTGTTTTTT
TRBV27	TRBD2	TRBJ2-7	-	CASSSGLAWNREQYF	TGTGCCAGCAGTTCGGGACTAGCGTGGAACAGGGAGCAGTACTTC
TRBV2	-	TRBJ2-7	-	CASTENPSVGSYEQYF	TGTGCCAGCACGGAAAATCCTTCGGTCGGCTCCTACGAGCAGTACTTC
TRBV4-1	-	TRBJ1-4	few	CASSQQPLWGGSEKLFF	TGCGCCAGCAGCCAACAGCCCCTATGGGGGGGTTCTGAAAAACTGTTTTTT
TRBV4-3	TRBD1	TRBJ1-6	-	CASSQEAGGRKSPLHF	TGCGCCAGCAGCCAAGAGGCAGGGGGAAGGAAATCACCCCTCCACTTT
TRBV7-2	-	TRBJ1-5	-	CASSWGGIAQPQHF	TGTGCCAGCAGCTGGGGGGGGATTGCGCAGCCCCAGCATTTT
TRBV2	-	TRBJ1-2	few	CASKPGTASGYTF	TGTGCCAGCAAACCCGGGACCGCTAGTGGCTACACCTTC
TRBV7-2	-	TRBJ2-3	-	CASSRTDTQYF	TGTGCCAGCAGCCGCACAGATACGCAGTATTTT
TRBV7-9	-	TRBJ2-1	-	CASSLSPESYNEQFF	TGTGCCAGCAGCTTAAGTCCGGAGTCCTACAATGAGCAGTTCTTC
TRBV9	TRBD2	TRBJ2-3	-	CASTEQTSAPLGTQYF	TGTGCCAGCACCGAACAAACTAGCGCCCCCCTTGGTACGCAGTATTTT
TRBV5-1	TRBD2	TRBJ2-3	-	CASSWQAGATDTQYF	TGCGCCAGCAGCTGGCAGGCGGGAGCCACAGATACGCAGTATTTT
TRBV6-1	-	TRBJ1-3	-	CASRGATSGNTIYF	TGTGCCAGCAGAGGCGCAACCTCTGGAAACACCATATATTTT
TRBV9	-	TRBJ1-2	-	CASKRGGVGYGYTF	TGTGCCAGCAAAAGAGGGGGGGTAGGCTATGGCTACACCTTC
TRBV19	-	TRBJ2-2	-	CASSPRSFTGELFF	TGTGCCAGTAGTCCCCGCTCCTTCACCGGGGAGCTGTTTTTT
TRBV7-2	TRBD1	TRBJ2-7	-	CASSLADRDYEQYF	TGTGCCAGCAGCTTAGCCGACAGGGACTACGAGCAGTACTTC
TRBV29-1	-	TRBJ2-1	-	CSVTHYDNEQFF	TGCAGCGTGACCCACTACGACAATGAGCAGTTCTTC
TRBV7-9	-	TRBJ2-2	-	CASSLNTGELFF	TGTGCCAGCAGCTTAAACACCGGGGAGCTGTTTTTT
TRBV7-2	-	TRBJ1-2	-	CASSPRRDYGYTF	TGTGCCAGCAGCCCGAGACGGGACTATGGCTACACCTTC
TRBV6-5	-	TRBJ1-1	once	CASSYVRAGEAFF	TGTGCCAGCAGTTACGTCAGAGCGGGTGAAGCTTTCTTT
TRBV9	-	TRBJ2-3	-	CASSVVDGSGADTQYF	TGTGCCAGCAGCGTAGTGGACGGGAGTGGAGCAGATACGCAGTATTTT
TRBV28	-	TRBJ2-1	-	CASSSILEQFF	TGTGCCAGCAGTTCCATCTTAGAGCAGTTCTTC
TRBV5-1	-	TRBJ2-3	-	CASSLRLDTDTQYF	TGCGCCAGCAGCTTGCGCCTTGACACAGATACGCAGTATTTT
TRBV21-1	-	TRBJ2-6	-	CASSKRNSGANVLTF	TGTGCCAGCAGCAAAAGAAACTCTGGGGCCAACGTCCTGACTTTC
TRBV7-3	TRBD2	TRBJ2-3	-	CASSRGATSGRGISTDTQYF	TGTGCCAGCAGCCGCGGGGCGACTAGCGGGAGAGGAATTAGCACAGATACGCAGTATTTT
TRBV6-5	-	TRBJ2-3	-	CASSWRGASTDTQYF	TGTGCCAGCAGTTGGAGGGGGGCTAGCACAGATACGCAGTATTTT
TRBV7-3	-	TRBJ2-7	-	CASSLHWGSSYEQYF	TGTGCCAGCAGCCTCCACTGGGGGAGCTCCTACGAGCAGTACTTC
TRBV5-1	TRBD1	TRBJ2-3	-	CASTEDRATDTQYF	TGCGCCAGCACGGAGGACAGGGCCACAGATACGCAGTATTTT
TRBV6-5	TRBD1	TRBJ1-2	-	CASSYSAGGGYTF	TGTGCCAGCAGTTACTCGGCAGGGGGTGGCTACACCTTC
TRBV2	TRBD2	TRBJ2-1	-	CASSLLTSGNYEQFF	TGTGCCAGCAGCTTATTGACTAGCGGGAATTATGAGCAGTTCTTC
TRBV19	TRBD2	TRBJ2-7	once	CASSMTSGSQGEQYF	TGTGCCAGTAGTATGACTAGCGGGAGTCAGGGCGAGCAGTACTTC